This is a list of T cell receptor beta chains from one sample in a study of T cell clones after liver transplantation. The repertoire was sequenced with immunoSEQ multiplex PCR; TCRdb's copy has only in-frame clones and lacks some. Here the sample spans roughly 74,000 clones, 75% to 90% being singletons. This sample comprised CD4+ T cells from blood, obtained before liver transplant. Source of these receptors: a human donor who received a liver transplant. The CDR3 runs from the conserved cysteine through the conserved F or W. D genes are given only for firm matches. Expanded clones get a size class; other rows say once, few or many, or leave the size out.

V gene,J gene,clone size,D gene,CDR3 length,CDR3 protein,CDR3 DNA
TRBV5-1,TRBJ2-1,NA,NA,13,CASSPDPGNEQFF,TGCGCCAGCAGCCCCGACCCGGGGAATGAGCAGTTCTTC
TRBV6-1,TRBJ1-1,NA,TRBD1,14,CASRTQGMNTEAFF,TGTGCCAGCAGAACACAGGGGATGAACACTGAAGCTTTCTTT
TRBV28,TRBJ1-5,NA,NA,13,CASRLILGQPQHF,TGTGCCAGCAGGCTTATTTTAGGGCAGCCCCAGCATTTT
TRBV28,TRBJ1-2,NA,TRBD1,15,CASSPYGRQGYGYTF,TGTGCCAGCAGTCCCTATGGACGACAGGGCTATGGCTACACCTTC
TRBV7-3,TRBJ2-2,NA,TRBD2,17,CASRLRAGGGGTGELFF,TGTGCCAGCAGACTAAGAGCGGGAGGGGGTGGCACCGGGGAGCTGTTTTTT
TRBV10-1,TRBJ2-3,NA,NA,14,CASSEGRVADTQYF,TGCGCCAGCAGTGAGGGCAGGGTCGCGGATACGCAGTATTTT
TRBV7-2,TRBJ1-1,once,NA,12,CASSLVRYEAFF,TGTGCCAGCAGCTTAGTGCGGTATGAAGCTTTCTTT
TRBV20-1,TRBJ1-2,NA,NA,11,CSAREFYGYTF,TGCAGTGCTAGGGAGTTCTATGGCTACACCTTC
TRBV9,TRBJ1-4,few,NA,15,CASSVEGWANEKLFF,TGTGCCAGCAGCGTAGAGGGATGGGCTAATGAAAAACTGTTTTTT
TRBV18,TRBJ2-3,NA,TRBD1,15,CASSPRTGITDTQYF,TGTGCCAGCTCACCTAGGACAGGGATCACAGATACGCAGTATTTT
TRBV28,TRBJ1-5,NA,NA,16,CASSDQETRSNQPQHF,TGTGCCAGCAGTGACCAAGAGACAAGAAGCAATCAGCCCCAGCATTTT
TRBV2,TRBJ2-2,NA,TRBD2,16,CASTLGLVFYTGELFF,TGTGCCAGCACCCTAGGACTAGTCTTCTACACCGGGGAGCTGTTTTTT
TRBV27,TRBJ1-1,NA,NA,17,CASSLGTGPNLNTEAFF,TGTGCCAGCAGTTTAGGCACAGGGCCCAACTTGAACACTGAAGCTTTCTTT
TRBV4-3,TRBJ2-1,once,TRBD2,16,CASSQDRLAAYNEQFF,TGCGCCAGCAGCCAAGATCGACTAGCGGCCTACAATGAGCAGTTCTTC
TRBV2,TRBJ1-1,NA,NA,13,CASSEQGNTEAFF,TGTGCCAGCAGTGAACAGGGGAACACTGAAGCTTTCTTT
TRBV18,TRBJ2-4,NA,NA,15,CASSPLHGAKNIQYF,TGTGCCAGCTCACCCCTCCATGGGGCCAAAAACATTCAGTACTTC
TRBV10-3,TRBJ2-1,once,TRBD1,12,CAISESGGGQFF,TGTGCCATCAGTGAGTCAGGGGGCGGACAGTTCTTC
TRBV11-2,TRBJ2-7,few,TRBD2,15,CASSLVVAGDYEQYF,TGTGCCAGCAGCTTAGTTGTAGCGGGGGACTACGAGCAGTACTTC
TRBV27,TRBJ2-7,NA,NA,16,CASSSPFGTGSYEQYF,TGTGCCAGCAGTTCCCCCTTCGGGACGGGTTCCTACGAGCAGTACTTC
TRBV29-1,TRBJ2-3,NA,NA,15,CSVETGTDSTDTQYF,TGCAGCGTTGAAACTGGGACCGATAGCACAGATACGCAGTATTTT
TRBV5-1,TRBJ1-4,NA,TRBD1,14,CASSQGQGNEKLFF,TGCGCCAGCAGCCAGGGACAGGGGAATGAAAAACTGTTTTTT
TRBV7-2,TRBJ2-7,NA,TRBD2,16,CASSPGGLAGGGEQYF,TGTGCCAGCAGCCCAGGAGGACTAGCGGGAGGGGGAGAGCAGTACTTC
TRBV19,TRBJ2-3,NA,NA,15,CASSIGLAYTDTQYF,TGTGCCAGTAGTATAGGTCTCGCGTACACAGATACGCAGTATTTT
TRBV7-8,TRBJ1-5,NA,TRBD1,16,CASSSDRGLGNQPQHF,TGTGCCAGCAGCTCGGACAGGGGGCTAGGCAATCAGCCCCAGCATTTT
TRBV28,TRBJ2-5,NA,NA,13,CASSFSTQETQYF,TGTGCCAGCAGTTTTAGCACCCAAGAGACCCAGTACTTC
TRBV20-1,TRBJ2-7,few,NA,11,CSARDGYEQYF,TGCAGTGCTAGAGATGGCTACGAGCAGTACTTC
TRBV5-6,TRBJ2-3,NA,NA,13,CASSYSGADTQYF,TGTGCCAGCAGCTATAGCGGAGCAGATACGCAGTATTTT
TRBV28,TRBJ2-6,once,NA,14,CASSTNSGANVLTF,TGTGCCAGCAGTACTAACTCTGGGGCCAACGTCCTGACTTTC
TRBV18,TRBJ1-1,NA,NA,13,CASSPSQYTEAFF,TGTGCCAGCTCACCAAGCCAATACACTGAAGCTTTCTTT
TRBV5-1,TRBJ2-5,NA,NA,14,CASSLTSIQETQYF,TGCGCCAGCAGCTTGACTTCTATCCAAGAGACCCAGTACTTC
TRBV30,TRBJ2-3,NA,NA,15,CAWSGPRARTDTQYF,TGTGCCTGGAGTGGGCCCCGGGCGAGAACAGATACGCAGTATTTT
TRBV5-1,TRBJ1-6,NA,NA,16,CASSLGASSYNSPLHF,TGCGCCAGCAGCTTAGGAGCTAGCTCCTATAATTCACCCCTCCACTTT
TRBV5-1,TRBJ2-1,NA,TRBD1,16,CASSFNEGQSNNEQFF,TGCGCCAGCAGCTTTAATGAGGGACAGTCCAACAATGAGCAGTTCTTC
TRBV27,TRBJ2-7,NA,TRBD2,16,CASSLTSGRALYEQYF,TGTGCCAGCAGTCTGACTAGCGGGAGGGCCCTATACGAGCAGTACTTC
TRBV2,TRBJ2-5,NA,NA,14,CASSDEGRWGTQYF,TGTGCCAGCAGTGACGAGGGCCGTTGGGGGACCCAGTACTTC
TRBV30,TRBJ2-3,once,TRBD1,13,CAWSRGQADTQYF,TGTGCCTGGAGCCGTGGACAGGCAGATACGCAGTATTTT
TRBV9,TRBJ2-6,NA,TRBD1,18,CASSAWTGESSGANVLTF,TGTGCCAGCAGCGCGTGGACAGGTGAGAGCTCTGGGGCCAACGTCCTGACTTTC
TRBV28,TRBJ2-7,NA,TRBD2,16,CASSPPKGGGTYEQYF,TGTGCCAGCAGTCCCCCCAAGGGCGGGGGGACCTACGAGCAGTACTTC
TRBV5-1,TRBJ2-5,NA,TRBD2,16,CASSLTSGSRQETQYF,TGCGCCAGCAGCTTGACTAGCGGGAGTCGTCAAGAGACCCAGTACTTC
TRBV19,TRBJ1-5,NA,NA,16,CASSTQRGAVSQPQHF,TGTGCCAGTAGTACCCAACGGGGGGCGGTGAGTCAGCCCCAGCATTTT